The 19 T cell receptor beta chains reported below all come from one sample, sequenced in a study of early T cells in non-severe SARS-CoV-2 infection. TCRdb passed the 5' RACE reads through MiXCR, listing each CDR3 protein once. The sample records tens of thousands of distinct CDR3 sequences, roughly an eighth being singletons. The sample was whole blood. The receptor source for this set is an adult who was a healthcare worker with PCR-confirmed SARS-CoV-2 infection or an uninfected control (not recorded which).

At least ten counts were recorded for this clonotype. V gene TRBV7-6 combines with J gene TRBJ2-5; D is undetermined. The CDR3 has 15 amino acids. Per the germline V gene, CDR1 is SGHVS and CDR2 is FNYEAQ. V lost 3 bases and J lost 1, with 12 bases in between. The CDR3 DNA reads TGTGCCAGCAGCTTTATGAGGAGCTCCCAAGAGACCCAGTACTTC. This translates into CASSFMRSSQETQYF.

This clonotype was detected a few times. The J gene is TRBJ1-1, the V gene TRBV6-6; possibly TRBD1 for D (6 bases). The CDR3 is 13 amino acids. The germline V gene encodes CDR1 MNHNY and CDR2 SVGAGI (reference sequence). Trimming removed 0 bases from V and 11 bases from J, with 13 bases in between. CDR3: CASSYSSPGEAFF. The CDR3 nucleotides read TGTGCCAGCAGTTACTCGAGTCCAGGGGAGGCTTTCTTT.

This clonotype was observed at least ten times. J is TRBJ2-7 and V is TRBV28, with 8 bases that match TRBD2. The CDR3 is 13 residues long. The germline CDR1 and CDR2 sequences are MDHEN and SYDVKM. The V and J ends lost 7 bases and 7 bases, in that order; junction bases with no gene match: 9. DNA for the CDR3: TGTGCCAGCAACATAGCGGGAAGATGGGAGCAGTACTTC. It translates to CASNIAGRWEQYF.

This clonotype was seen ten or more times. This chain joins TRBV27 and TRBJ2-2, with D possibly called TRBD1 or TRBD2 (5 bases each). This CDR3 contains 18 residues. V lost 1 base, J lost 0 bases, and 15 bases lay in between. Germline V CDR1 and CDR2: MNHEY, SMNVEV (reference sequence). The CDR3 here is CASSLFGTTTPNTGELFF. DNA for the CDR3: TGTGCCAGCAGTTTATTTGGGACCACAACGCCGAACACCGGGGAGCTGTTTTTT.

The chain joins TRBV6-2 or TRBV6-3 to TRBJ2-2; D unclear. CDR1 MNHEY and CDR2 SVGEGT come from the germline V gene. V lost 2 bases and J 2 bases, leaving 12 bases between the germline ends. This CDR3 is 16 amino acids long. This CDR3 reads CASSYLRTVNTGELFF. In nucleotides, the CDR3 is TGTGCCAGCAGTTACCTCCGGACCGTTAACACCGGGGAGCTGTTTTTT.

This clonotype has at least ten counts. V gene TRBV5-1 combines with J gene TRBJ2-7, with D maybe TRBD2 (5 bases). Germline V gene sequence: CDR1 SGHRS, CDR2 YFSETQ. Between the trimmed V and J ends, which lost 4 bases and 4 bases, there was a span of 12 bases. CDR3 size: 13 residues. Here the CDR3 reads CASSTSSGYEQYF. DNA of the CDR3: TGCGCCAGCAGCACCTCTTCGGGGTACGAGCAGTACTTC.

In its sample, this clonotype was seen a few times. CDR3 residues: CASSLDGILDEQFF. In DNA form, the CDR3 reads TGTGCCAGCAGCTTAGATGGGATTCTTGATGAGCAGTTCTTC. This chain joins TRBV7-2 and TRBJ2-1, with unresolved D. CDR1 and CDR2 (germline): SGHTA, FQGNSA. The CDR3 spans 14 residues. Trimming removed 1 base from V and 8 bases from J, with 12 bases in between.

This clonotype has at least ten counts. The rearrangement joins TRBV19 to TRBJ2-1; D remains unclear. The CDR3 totals 13 residues. Trimming cost V 5 bases and J 4 bases, with 9 bases left between them. Germline V gene sequence: CDR1 LNHDA, CDR2 SQIVND (reference sequence). The CDR3 is CASSSGRYNEQFF. The CDR3 region has the DNA TGTGCCAGTAGTTCCGGGCGGTACAATGAGCAGTTCTTC.

CDR3 amino acids: CASSRTSGLAGNEQFF. CDR3 DNA sequence: TGTGCCAGCAGCCGAACCTCGGGACTAGCTGGCAATGAGCAGTTCTTC. The rearrangement uses TRBV11-3 and TRBJ2-1; 9 bases match TRBD2. From germline, CDR1 is SGHNT and CDR2 YENEEA. Germline trimming cut 5 bases from V and 6 bases from J; bases unmatched to any gene: 11. This CDR3 comprises 16 residues.

In the case of this clonotype: This could be a read error, since a much larger clone is one nucleotide away. The chain employs TRBV27 and TRBJ2-7; no clear D gene. Germline V gene data show CDR1 as MNHEY and CDR2 as SMNVEV (reference sequence). V lost 2 bases to trimming and J lost 3 bases, with 14 bases between them. The CDR3 is 15 amino acids. CDR3 amino acids: CASSLSACLIYEQYF. The CDR3 DNA follows: TGTGCCAGCAGTTTAAGCGCATGTCTTATCTACGAGCAGTACTTC.

In this sample, this clonotype turned up many times. The chain links TRBV27 to TRBJ2-7; D might be TRBD2 (5 bases). V lost 5 bases to trimming and J lost 12 bases, with 17 bases between them. The germline V gene has CDR1 MNHEY and CDR2 SMNVEV (reference sequence). The CDR3 extends over 12 amino acids. CDR3: CASSPLLGARYF. The DNA for the CDR3 is TGTGCCAGCAGTCCCCTTCTGGGAGCCCGGTACTTC.

This sequence joins TRBV28 and TRBJ2-1; D is unresolved. The V and J ends lost 1 base and 8 bases respectively, with 3 bases between them. The CDR3 is 11 amino acids. Germline CDR1 MDHEN, CDR2 SYDVKM. CDR3 bases: TGTGCCAGCAGTTTATATTATGAGCAGTTCTTC. Amino acid sequence: CASSLYYEQFF.

The V gene is TRBV5-1, the J gene TRBJ1-3, with D possibly TRBD1 on 6 matching bases. CDR1 and CDR2 (germline): SGHRS, YFSETQ. V was shortened by 5 bases and J by 2 bases, with 11 bases between the two germline ends. The length of the CDR3 is 14 residues. CDR3 amino acids: CASSSQGAGNTIYF. The CDR3 nucleotides read TGCGCCAGCAGTTCACAGGGAGCTGGAAACACCATATATTTT.

This clonotype has a count of ten or more. The chain couples TRBV5-4 to TRBJ2-3, with 12 bases matching TRBD2. V shed 0 bases and J 4 bases; nucleotides not matched to a gene: 3. CDR1 SGHNT and CDR2 YYREEE come from the germline V gene (reference sequence). The CDR3 has 16 residues. CDR3 region: CASSLDTSGRSDTQYF. The CDR3, as DNA: TGTGCCAGCAGCTTGGATACTAGCGGGAGGTCAGATACGCAGTATTTT.

This clonotype was seen more than once but under ten times. The chain is built from TRBV5-1 and TRBJ1-4, with 11 bases lining up with TRBD1. The germline V gene has CDR1 SGHRS and CDR2 YFSETQ. V was clipped by 4 bases and J by 8 bases; unmatched bases: 4. This CDR3 is built from 14 residues. CDR3 bases: TGCGCCAGCAGCCCTGGGACAGGGGGAGAAAAACTGTTTTTT. Encoded protein: CASSPGTGGEKLFF.

This clonotype was seen once. A much larger clone is a single base away; this may be a read error. The rearrangement joins TRBV29-1 to TRBJ2-5; D may be TRBD2 (5 bases). Looked up from germline, CDR1 is SQVTM and CDR2 is ANQGSEA. V was cut by 8 bases and J by 5 bases, with 15 bases left in between. The CDR3 is made up of 12 amino acids. In DNA form, the CDR3 reads TGCAGCTTTGCTAGCAGGAGGGAGACCCAGTACTTC. Protein product: CSFASRRETQYF.

This clonotype turned up a few times. The chain employs TRBV28 and TRBJ2-2; the D gene is possibly TRBD2 (6 bases). Trimming took 7 bases from V and 4 from J, leaving 19 bases between them. This CDR3 spans 16 amino acids. Per the germline V gene, CDR1 is MDHEN and CDR2 is SYDVKM. CDR3 sequence (DNA): TGTGCCAGCAACTTGAGCGTTGGGGGAGGCACCGGGGAGCTGTTTTTT. Protein: CASNLSVGGGTGELFF.

A remark on this clonotype: Its ends do not fully match the called genes, so a read error is possible. This chain links TRBV6-5 with TRBJ2-7, with TRBD1 as a possible D gene (6 bases). The germline CDR1 and CDR2 sequences are MNHEY and SVGAGI. This CDR3 has 15 amino acids. The CDR3 nucleotides read TGTGCCAGCAGTTACTCAGGTACAGGGTACTACAAGCAGTACTTC. Translating gives CASSYSGTGYYKQYF.

This clonotype was counted between two and nine times. The gene calls are TRBV29-1 and TRBJ1-1, with a possible D match to TRBD1 (5 bases). This CDR3 spans 12 amino acids. Deletions cut 7 bases from V and 2 bases from J, with 11 bases between. Germline loops: CDR1 SQVTM, CDR2 ANQGSEA. CDR3 nucleotides: TGCAGCGCCCTGGGGGGTAACACTGAAGCTTTCTTT. Protein product: CSALGGNTEAFF.